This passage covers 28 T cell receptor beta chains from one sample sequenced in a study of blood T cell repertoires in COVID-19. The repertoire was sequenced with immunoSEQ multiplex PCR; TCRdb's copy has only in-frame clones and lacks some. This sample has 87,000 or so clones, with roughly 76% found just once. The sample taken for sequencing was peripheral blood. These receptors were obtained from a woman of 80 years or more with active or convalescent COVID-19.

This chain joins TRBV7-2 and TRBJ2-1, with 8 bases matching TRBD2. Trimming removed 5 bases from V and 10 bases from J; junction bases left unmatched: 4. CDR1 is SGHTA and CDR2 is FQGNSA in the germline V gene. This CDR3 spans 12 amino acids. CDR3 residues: CASSVLAGEQFF. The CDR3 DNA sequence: TGTGCCAGCAGCGTCTTAGCGGGGGAGCAGTTCTTC.

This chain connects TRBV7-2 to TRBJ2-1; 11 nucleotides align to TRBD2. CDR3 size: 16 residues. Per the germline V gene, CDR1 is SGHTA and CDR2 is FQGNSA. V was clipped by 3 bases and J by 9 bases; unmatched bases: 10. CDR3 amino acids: CASSFYLSGGAGEQFF. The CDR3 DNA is TGTGCCAGCAGCTTCTACCTTAGCGGGGGGGCGGGTGAGCAGTTCTTC. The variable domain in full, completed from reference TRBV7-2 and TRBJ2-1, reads GAGVSQSPSNKVTEKGKDVELRCDPISGHTALYWYRQSLGQGLEFLIYFQGNSAPDKSGLPSDRFSAERTGGSVSTLTIQRTQQEDSAVYLCASSFYLSGGAGEQFFGPGTRLTVL.

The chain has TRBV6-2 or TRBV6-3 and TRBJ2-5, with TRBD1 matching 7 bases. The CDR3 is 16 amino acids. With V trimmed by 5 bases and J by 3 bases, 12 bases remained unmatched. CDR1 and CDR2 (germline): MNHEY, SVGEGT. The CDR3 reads CASSLGQDRRKETQYF. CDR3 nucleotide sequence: TGTGCCAGCAGTCTAGGACAGGATCGGCGAAAAGAGACCCAGTACTTC.

CDR3 bases: TGTGCCAGCAGCAAGAGTAAGTACACTGAAGCTTTCTTT. It is translated as CASSKSKYTEAFF. This sequence joins TRBV21-1 and TRBJ1-1. TRBV21-1 is described as a pseudogene. CDR3 size: 13 residues.

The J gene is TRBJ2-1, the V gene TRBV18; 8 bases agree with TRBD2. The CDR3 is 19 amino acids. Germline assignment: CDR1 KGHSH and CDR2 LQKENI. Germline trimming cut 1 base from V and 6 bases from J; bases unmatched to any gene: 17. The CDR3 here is CASSPLWLATGGGRNEQFF. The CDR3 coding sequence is TGTGCCAGCTCACCACTCTGGCTAGCCACGGGAGGGGGGCGCAATGAGCAGTTCTTC.

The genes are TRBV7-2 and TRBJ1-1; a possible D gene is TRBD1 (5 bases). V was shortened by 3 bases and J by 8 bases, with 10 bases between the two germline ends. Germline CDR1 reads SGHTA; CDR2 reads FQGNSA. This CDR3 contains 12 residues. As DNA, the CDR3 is TGTGCCAGCAGCTTTGATTCAGGGGAAGCTTTCTTT. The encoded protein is CASSFDSGEAFF.

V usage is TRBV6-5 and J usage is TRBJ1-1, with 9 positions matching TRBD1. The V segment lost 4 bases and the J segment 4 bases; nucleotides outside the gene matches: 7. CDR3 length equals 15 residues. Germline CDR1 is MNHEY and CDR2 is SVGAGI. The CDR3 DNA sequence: TGTGCCAGCAGTTTACGGACAGGGGCCTCCACTGAAGCTTTCTTT. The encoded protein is CASSLRTGASTEAFF.

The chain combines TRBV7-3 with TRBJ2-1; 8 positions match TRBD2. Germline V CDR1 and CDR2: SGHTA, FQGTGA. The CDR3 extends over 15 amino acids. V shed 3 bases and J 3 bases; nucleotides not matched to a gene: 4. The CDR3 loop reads CASSFSGGVYNEQFF. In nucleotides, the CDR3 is TGTGCCAGCAGCTTCTCCGGGGGGGTCTACAATGAGCAGTTCTTC.

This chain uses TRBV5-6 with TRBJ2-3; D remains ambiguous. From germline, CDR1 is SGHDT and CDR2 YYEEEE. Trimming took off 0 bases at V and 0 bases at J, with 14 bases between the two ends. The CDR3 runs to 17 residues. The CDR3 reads CASSLGGMRSSTDTQYF. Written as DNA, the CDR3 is TGTGCCAGCAGCTTGGGTGGAATGCGGTCGAGCACAGATACGCAGTATTTT.

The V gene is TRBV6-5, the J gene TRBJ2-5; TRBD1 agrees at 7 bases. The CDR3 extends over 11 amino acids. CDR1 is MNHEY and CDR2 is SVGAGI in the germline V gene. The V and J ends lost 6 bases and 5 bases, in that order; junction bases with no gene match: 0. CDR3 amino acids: CASRTGETQYF. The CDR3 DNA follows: TGTGCCAGCAGGACAGGGGAGACCCAGTACTTC.

CDR3 sequence (DNA): TGTGCCAGCTCACCATTCATAACTTCGGCTTTCTTT. Translation gives CASSPFITSAFF. V gene TRBV18 combines with J gene TRBJ1-1; D is ambiguous. V was trimmed by 2 bases and J by 11 bases, leaving 12 bases between them. This CDR3 has 12 amino acids. CDR1 is KGHSH and CDR2 is LQKENI in the germline V gene. Combining the CDR3 with reference TRBV18 and TRBJ1-1 gives the whole variable domain NAGVMQNPRHLVRRRGQEARLRCSPMKGHSHVYWYRQLPEEGLKFMVYLQKENIIDESGMPKERFSAEFPKEGPSILRIQQVVRGDSAAYFCASSPFITSAFFGQGTRLTVV.

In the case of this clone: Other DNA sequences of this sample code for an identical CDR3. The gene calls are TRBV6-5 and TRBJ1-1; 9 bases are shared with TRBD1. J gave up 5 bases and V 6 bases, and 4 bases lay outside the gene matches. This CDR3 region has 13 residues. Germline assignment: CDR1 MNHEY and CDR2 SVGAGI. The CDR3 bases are TGTGCCAGCAGAACAGGGGGCAGAACTGAAGCTTTCTTT. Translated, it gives CASRTGGRTEAFF.

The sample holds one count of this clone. Here the CDR3 DNA reads TGTGCCAGCAGCTTGGATCCGTACACCATATATTTT. Its protein is CASSLDPYTIYF. The chain joins TRBV5-5 to TRBJ1-3; D ambiguous. Between the trimmed V and J ends, which lost 0 bases and 8 bases, there was a span of 6 bases. Looked up from germline, CDR1 is SGHKS and CDR2 is YYEKEE (reference sequence). CDR3 length: 12 amino acids.

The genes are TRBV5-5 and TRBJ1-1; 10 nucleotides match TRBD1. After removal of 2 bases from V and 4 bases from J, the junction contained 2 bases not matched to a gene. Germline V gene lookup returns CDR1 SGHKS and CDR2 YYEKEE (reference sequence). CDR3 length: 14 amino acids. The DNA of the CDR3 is TGTGCCAGCAGCTTTTGGGACAGGGGCACTGAAGCTTTCTTT. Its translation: CASSFWDRGTEAFF.

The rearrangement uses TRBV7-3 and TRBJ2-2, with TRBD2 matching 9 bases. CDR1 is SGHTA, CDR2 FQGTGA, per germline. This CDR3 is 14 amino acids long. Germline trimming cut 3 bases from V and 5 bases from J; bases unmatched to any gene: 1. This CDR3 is CASSLAGGTGELFF. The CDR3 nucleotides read TGTGCCAGCAGCTTGGCGGGAGGGACCGGGGAGCTGTTTTTT.

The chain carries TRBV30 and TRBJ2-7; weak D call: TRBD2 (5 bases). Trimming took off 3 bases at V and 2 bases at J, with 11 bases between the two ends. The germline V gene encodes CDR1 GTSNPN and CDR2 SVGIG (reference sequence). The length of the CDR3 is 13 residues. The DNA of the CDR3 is TGTGCCTGGAGGGGTCGGGAAACCTACGAGCAGTACTTC. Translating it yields CAWRGRETYEQYF.

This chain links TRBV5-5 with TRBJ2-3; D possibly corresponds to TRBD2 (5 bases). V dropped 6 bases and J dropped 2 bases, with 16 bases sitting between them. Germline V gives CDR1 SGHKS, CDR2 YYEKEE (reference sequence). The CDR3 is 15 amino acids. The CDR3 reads CASKLSDYPTDTQYF. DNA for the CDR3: TGTGCCAGCAAGTTGTCCGACTACCCCACAGATACGCAGTATTTT.

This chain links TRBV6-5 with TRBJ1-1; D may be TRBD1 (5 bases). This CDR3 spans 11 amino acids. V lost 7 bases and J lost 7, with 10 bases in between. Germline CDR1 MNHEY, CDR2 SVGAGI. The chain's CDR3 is CASNWGNEAFF. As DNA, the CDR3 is TGTGCCAGCAACTGGGGCAATGAAGCTTTCTTT.

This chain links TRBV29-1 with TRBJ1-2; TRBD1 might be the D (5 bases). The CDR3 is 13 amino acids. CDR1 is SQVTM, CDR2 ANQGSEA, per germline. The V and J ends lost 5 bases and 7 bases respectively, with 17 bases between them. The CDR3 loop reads CSVRQPVELGYTF. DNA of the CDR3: TGCAGCGTTCGACAGCCCGTGGAACTTGGCTACACCTTC.

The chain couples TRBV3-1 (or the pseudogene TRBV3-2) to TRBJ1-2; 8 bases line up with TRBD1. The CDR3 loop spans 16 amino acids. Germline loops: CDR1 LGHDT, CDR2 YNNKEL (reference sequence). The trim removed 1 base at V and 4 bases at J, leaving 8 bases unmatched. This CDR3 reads CASSQGMDRVAYGYTF. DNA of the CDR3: TGTGCCAGCAGCCAAGGGATGGACAGGGTGGCCTATGGCTACACCTTC.

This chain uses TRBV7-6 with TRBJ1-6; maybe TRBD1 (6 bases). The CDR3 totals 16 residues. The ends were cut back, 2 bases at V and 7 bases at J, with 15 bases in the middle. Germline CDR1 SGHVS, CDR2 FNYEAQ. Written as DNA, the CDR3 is TGTGCCAGCAGCTTATCTTCCAGGGGTTTGAATTCACCCCTCCACTTT. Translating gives CASSLSSRGLNSPLHF.

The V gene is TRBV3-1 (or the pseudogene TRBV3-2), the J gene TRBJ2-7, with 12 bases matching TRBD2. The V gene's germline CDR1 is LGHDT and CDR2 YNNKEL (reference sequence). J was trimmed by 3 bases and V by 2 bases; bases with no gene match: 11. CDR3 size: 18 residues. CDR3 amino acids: CASSQSSLAGGLGYEQYF. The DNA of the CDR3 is TGTGCCAGCAGCCAATCATCCCTAGCGGGAGGGCTGGGCTACGAGCAGTACTTC.

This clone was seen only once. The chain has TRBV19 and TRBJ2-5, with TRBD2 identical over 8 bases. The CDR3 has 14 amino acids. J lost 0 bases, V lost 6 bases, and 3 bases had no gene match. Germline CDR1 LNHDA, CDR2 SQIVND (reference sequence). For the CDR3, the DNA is TGTGCCAGTAGGCGCGGGGGGTACCAAGAGACCCAGTACTTC. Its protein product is CASRRGGYQETQYF.

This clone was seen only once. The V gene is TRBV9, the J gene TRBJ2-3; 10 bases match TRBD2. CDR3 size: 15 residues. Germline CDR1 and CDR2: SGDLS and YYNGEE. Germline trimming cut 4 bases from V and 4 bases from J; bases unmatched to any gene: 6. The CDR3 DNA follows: TGTGCCAGCAGCCTGAGCGGGGGGGCCGCAGATACGCAGTATTTT. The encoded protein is CASSLSGGAADTQYF.

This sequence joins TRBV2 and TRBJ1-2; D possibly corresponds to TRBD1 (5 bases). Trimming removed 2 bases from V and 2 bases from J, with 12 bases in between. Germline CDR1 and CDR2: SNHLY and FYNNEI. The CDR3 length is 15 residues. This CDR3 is CASSELGAQNYGYTF. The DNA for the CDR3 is TGTGCCAGCAGTGAACTAGGGGCCCAGAACTATGGCTACACCTTC.

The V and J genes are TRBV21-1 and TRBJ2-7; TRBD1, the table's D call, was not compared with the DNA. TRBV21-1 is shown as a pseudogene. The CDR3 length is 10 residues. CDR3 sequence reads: CASSKALRDF. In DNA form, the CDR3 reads TGTGCCAGCAGCAAAGCGCTCAGGGACTTC.

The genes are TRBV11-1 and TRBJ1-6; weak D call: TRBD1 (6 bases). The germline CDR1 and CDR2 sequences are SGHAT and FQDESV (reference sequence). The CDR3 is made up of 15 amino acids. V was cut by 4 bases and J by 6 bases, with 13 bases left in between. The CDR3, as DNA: TGTGCCAGCAGCTCCCAAGGACAGATTAATTCACCCCTCCACTTT. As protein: CASSSQGQINSPLHF.

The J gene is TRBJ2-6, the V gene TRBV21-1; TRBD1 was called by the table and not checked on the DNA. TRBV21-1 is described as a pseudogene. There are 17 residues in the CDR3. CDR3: CASSKRDRGSGANVLTF. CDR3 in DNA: TGTGCCAGCAGCAAAAGGGACAGGGGCTCTGGGGCCAACGTCCTGACTTTC.